Shown below are 8 T cell receptor beta chains from a single sample sequenced in a study of T cells in Graves' hyperthyroidism and ophthalmopathy. The investigators amplified TCR beta CDR3 regions from RNA transcripts. During a first-round RT-PCR of the TCR CDR3, the HTBI primer set was used. TCRdb reprocessed the multiplex PCR reads with MiXCR, giving one entry per CDR3 protein. Of approximately 400,000 distinct CDR3 sequences listed, just under 25% are singletons. Sequences were obtained from blood. The receptors shown here come from a man aged 50 or older with Graves' hyperthyroidism.

In this sample, this clonotype turned up a few times. V is TRBV19 and J is TRBJ1-5; tentative D call: TRBD1 (5 bases). V lost 7 bases and J lost 1, with 17 bases in between. The CDR3 is made up of 16 amino acids. Germline V gene data show CDR1 as LNHDA and CDR2 as SQIVND (reference sequence). DNA of the CDR3: TGTGCCAGTAACAATCGGGGGGTCGGGAGCAATCAGCCCCAGCATTTT. Amino acid sequence: CASNNRGVGSNQPQHF. Using reference TRBV19 and TRBJ1-5 for the parts outside the CDR3, the full variable domain is DGGITQSPKYLFRKEGQNVTLSCEQNLNHDAMYWYRQDPGQGLRLIYYSQIVNDFQKGDIAEGYSVSREKKESFPLTVTSAQKNPTAFYLCASNNRGVGSNQPQHFGDGTRLSIL.

This clonotype has ten or more counts. The chain joins TRBV12-3 or TRBV12-4 to TRBJ2-2; the D is unclear. This CDR3 region has 14 residues. V lost 5 bases and J lost 7, with 14 bases in between. The CDR3 here is CASSPNGLGGELFF. DNA of the CDR3: TGTGCCAGCAGTCCAAACGGGTTAGGCGGGGAGCTGTTTTTT.

This clonotype came up a few times. The J gene is TRBJ2-7, the V gene TRBV5-1, with D tentatively TRBD1 or TRBD2 (5 bases each). V lost 4 bases to trimming and J lost 2 bases, with 16 bases between them. CDR1 and CDR2 from the germline V gene are SGHRS and YFSETQ. CDR3 length equals 15 residues. The CDR3 spells CASSPFGTSTYEQYF. DNA of the CDR3: TGCGCCAGCAGCCCATTCGGGACGTCTACCTACGAGCAGTACTTC.

Comments on this clonotype: A much more abundant neighbour one base away suggests this may be a read error. This chain connects TRBV12-3 or TRBV12-4 to TRBJ2-5; a possible D gene is TRBD1 (8 bases). V was cut by 8 bases and J by 5 bases, with 21 bases left in between. The CDR3 totals 15 residues. The chain's CDR3 is CASASGAGGLETQYF. CDR3 nucleotides: TGTGCCAGCGCGAGCGGGGCAGGGGGCCTGGAGACCCAGTACTTC.

This clonotype appeared many times. The chain employs TRBV6-1 and TRBJ2-5; a weak D match, TRBD1 (5 bases). Germline CDR1 reads MNHNS; CDR2 reads SASEGT. The ends were cut back, 4 bases at V and 1 base at J, with 10 bases in the middle. This CDR3 comprises 14 residues. The CDR3 DNA reads as TGTGCCAGCAGTGCCTACAGGAGCCAAGAGACCCAGTACTTC. Amino acid sequence: CASSAYRSQETQYF.

The chain couples TRBV5-6 to TRBJ1-2; 10 positions match TRBD1. The CDR3 covers 12 residues. CDR1 and CDR2 from the germline V gene are SGHDT and YYEEEE. The ends lost 4 bases at V and 10 bases at J; junction bases unmatched: 4. Written as DNA, the CDR3 is TGTGCCAGCAGCCAGGGGACAGGGGACTACACCTTC. Protein: CASSQGTGDYTF. Filled out from reference TRBV5-6 and TRBJ1-2, the complete variable domain reads DAGVTQSPTHLIKTRGQQVTLRCSPKSGHDTVSWYQQALGQGPQFIFQYYEEEERQRGNFPDRFSGHQFPNYSSELNVNALLLGDSALYLCASSQGTGDYTFGSGTRLTVV.

V usage is TRBV5-1 and J usage is TRBJ2-2; D is uncertain. V was shortened by 3 bases and J by 0 bases, with 9 bases between the two germline ends. Germline CDR1 reads SGHRS; CDR2 reads YFSETQ. This CDR3 comprises 15 residues. CDR3 in DNA: TGCGCCAGCAGCTGGTATCAATCGAACACCGGGGAGCTGTTTTTT. Translated, it gives CASSWYQSNTGELFF.

The sample holds a few counts of this clonotype. The chain is built from TRBV3-1 and TRBJ1-5; maybe TRBD1 (6 bases). The V end was cut by 4 bases, the J end by 6 bases, with 10 bases between. Germline assignment: CDR1 LGHDT and CDR2 YNNKEL (reference sequence). There are 13 residues in the CDR3. DNA for the CDR3: TGTGCCAGCAGCCCAGGGGTAGTTCAGCCCCAGCATTTT. It specifies CASSPGVVQPQHF.